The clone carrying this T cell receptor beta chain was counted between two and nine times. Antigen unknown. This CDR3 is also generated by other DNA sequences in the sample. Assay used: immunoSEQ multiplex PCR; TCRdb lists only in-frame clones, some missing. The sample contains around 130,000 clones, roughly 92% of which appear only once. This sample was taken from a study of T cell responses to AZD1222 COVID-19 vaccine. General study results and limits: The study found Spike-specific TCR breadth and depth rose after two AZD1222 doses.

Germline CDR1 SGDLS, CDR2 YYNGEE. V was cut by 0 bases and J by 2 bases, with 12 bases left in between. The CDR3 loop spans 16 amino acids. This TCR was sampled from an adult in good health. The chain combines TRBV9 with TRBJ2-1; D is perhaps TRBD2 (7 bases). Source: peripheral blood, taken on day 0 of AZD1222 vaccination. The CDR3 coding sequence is TGTGCCAGCAGCGTAGGGGGCGGGGGCCCCTACAATGAGCAGTTCTTC. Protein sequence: CASSVGGGGPYNEQFF.